The 29 T cell receptor beta chains presented below share a single source sample, sequenced in a study of T-cell reconstitution after alpha-beta-depleted transplantation in children. Molecular barcoding with unique molecular identifiers was used for the TCRbeta library. MiXCR was run by TCRdb on the PCR reads, yielding one entry per CDR3 protein. The sample consists of approximately 630,000 distinct CDR3 sequences, about an eighth of them appearing once. Sequenced material: PBMCs, taken before TCRalphabeta/CD19-depleted stem cell transplant. The source is a girl aged 2 to 10 with congenital amegakaryocytic thrombocytopenia, due to receive a stem cell transplant.

This clonotype was detected ten times or more. The CDR3 sequence is CASSLLAAGNTIYF. In DNA form, the CDR3 reads TGTGCCAGCAGCTTACTGGCAGCTGGAAACACCATATATTTT. The V and J genes are TRBV7-9 and TRBJ1-3, with D unresolved. The CDR3 covers 14 residues. The V gene lost 2 bases and the J gene lost 2 bases, with 7 bases spanning the gap. Per germline, CDR1 SEHNR and CDR2 FQNEAQ (reference sequence).

This clonotype was observed a handful of times. The CDR3, as DNA: TGTGCCGGCGGGAGGGGGGAATTCTACGAGCAGTACTTC. It yields the protein CAGGRGEFYEQYF. V gene TRBV10-3 combines with J gene TRBJ2-7, with 9 bases matching TRBD2. The CDR3 loop spans 13 amino acids. V shed 11 bases, J shed 3 bases, and the junction held 8 bases outside the gene matches. Germline CDR1 ENHRY, CDR2 SYGVKD.

This clonotype has more than one count but fewer than ten. A much larger clone is a single base away; this may be a read error. J is TRBJ2-1 and V is TRBV9, with 12 bases that match TRBD2. The CDR3 totals 16 residues. With V trimmed by 4 bases and J by 1 base, 3 bases remained unmatched. Germline loops: CDR1 SGDLS, CDR2 YYNGEE. CDR3 bases: TGTGCCAGCAGCACCCTAGCGGGAGGGTCCTACAATGAGCAGTTCTTC. Amino acids: CASSTLAGGSYNEQFF.

This clonotype was detected many times. This sequence joins TRBV5-1 and TRBJ2-7, with TRBD2 matching 12 bases. The junction had 1 base not matched to a gene; V was cut back by 0 bases and J by 6 bases. Germline CDR1 SGHRS, CDR2 YFSETQ. The CDR3 totals 14 residues. In DNA, the CDR3 is TGCGCCAGCAGCTTGGGACTAGCGGGAGCCGAGCAGTACTTC. Its protein product is CASSLGLAGAEQYF.

The chain is built from TRBV2 and TRBJ2-7; no definite D call. The CDR3 has 12 residues. CDR1 and CDR2 (germline): SNHLY, FYNNEI. The ends were cut back, 6 bases at V and 2 bases at J, with 8 bases in the middle. CDR3: CASRKLTYEQYF. In DNA form, the CDR3 reads TGTGCCAGCAGAAAGTTAACCTACGAGCAGTACTTC.

This clonotype was counted only a few times. The V call is TRBV29-1, the J call TRBJ1-5, with D possibly TRBD1 on 5 matching bases. V was shortened by 5 bases and J by 4 bases, with 12 bases between the two germline ends. The germline gives CDR1 SQVTM, CDR2 ANQGSEA. The CDR3 is made up of 13 amino acids. CDR3 in DNA: TGCAGCGTTAGATCTGGGGGTAATCAGCCCCAGCATTTT. Protein: CSVRSGGNQPQHF.

The table lists this clonotype with a few counts. The chain has TRBV5-1 and TRBJ2-7; 8 bases align to TRBD1. J gave up 7 bases and V 0 bases, and 9 bases lay outside the gene matches. Germline CDR1 reads SGHRS; CDR2 reads YFSETQ. The CDR3 covers 15 residues. The CDR3 coding sequence is TGCGCCAGCAGCTTGGGACAGGGGACGTCCGGAGAGCAGTACTTC. Its protein product is CASSLGQGTSGEQYF.

This clonotype was recorded at least ten times. This sequence joins TRBV10-2 and TRBJ1-2, with D hard to call. The CDR3 contains 14 residues. Between the trimmed V and J ends, which lost 7 bases and 4 bases, there was a span of 16 bases. Per the germline V gene, CDR1 is WSHSY and CDR2 is SAAADI. DNA of the CDR3: TGCGCCAGCACCGATGGGCGGTCGAGCTATGGCTACACCTTC. Its translation is CASTDGRSSYGYTF.

This clonotype has a handful of counts. The V call is TRBV21-1, the J call TRBJ2-7. TRBV21-1 is an annotated pseudogene. The CDR3 has 15 amino acids. As DNA, the CDR3 is TGTGCCAGCAGCAAAGGAAACGAGACCTCCTACGAGCAGTACTTC. Amino acid sequence: CASSKGNETSYEQYF.

The chain combines TRBV12-3 or TRBV12-4 with TRBJ1-1; tentatively, D is TRBD1 (5 bases). Trimming cost V 4 bases and J 5 bases, with 17 bases left between them. CDR3 length: 15 residues. The CDR3 here is CASSSQGFRRTEAFF. In nucleotides, the CDR3 is TGTGCCAGCAGTTCCCAGGGTTTTCGGAGGACTGAAGCTTTCTTT.

In this sample, this clonotype turned up many times. The rearrangement uses TRBV5-5 and TRBJ1-1; 8 nucleotides match TRBD1. Germline V gene sequence: CDR1 SGHKS, CDR2 YYEKEE (reference sequence). Losses at the gene ends were 1 base for V and 12 bases for J; bases not matched to a gene: 5. This CDR3 region has 12 residues. Here the CDR3 reads CASSLLGQVTFF. The CDR3 bases are TGTGCCAGCAGCTTGTTGGGACAGGTTACTTTCTTT.

This clonotype was seen ten or more times. The genes are TRBV6-1 and TRBJ2-3; TRBD1 agrees at 9 bases. CDR1 MNHNS and CDR2 SASEGT come from the germline V gene. The J segment lost 2 bases and the V segment lost 0 bases, leaving 6 bases of the junction unmatched. This CDR3 contains 17 residues. The CDR3 loop reads CASSEADRGSVTDTQYF. The CDR3 DNA follows: TGTGCCAGCAGTGAAGCGGACAGGGGTAGTGTCACAGATACGCAGTATTTT.

This clonotype came up a few times. The V call is TRBV14, the J call TRBJ2-1; 8 bases are shared with TRBD2. The CDR3 is made up of 16 amino acids. V trimming: 1 base; J trimming: 7 bases; junction bases outside the gene matches: 9. The germline gives CDR1 SGHDN, CDR2 FVKESK. The CDR3 loop reads CASSQGSAGLGNEQFF. The CDR3 nucleotides are TGTGCCAGCAGCCAAGGGTCGGCGGGACTAGGGAATGAGCAGTTCTTC.

This clonotype was counted ten times or more. The rearrangement links TRBV5-1 to TRBJ2-1; TRBD1 matches 8 bases. The V gene end was trimmed by 3 bases and the J gene end by 5 bases; junction bases not matched to a gene: 13. The CDR3 has 17 residues. Germline loops: CDR1 SGHRS, CDR2 YFSETQ. The chain's CDR3 is CASSYGQGGYGHNEQFF. For the CDR3, the DNA is TGCGCCAGCAGCTATGGACAGGGTGGGTATGGTCACAATGAGCAGTTCTTC.

This clonotype appeared a few times. The chain links TRBV7-9 to TRBJ2-1; D remains ambiguous. This CDR3 contains 13 residues. Germline CDR1 is SEHNR and CDR2 is FQNEAQ (reference sequence). V lost 5 bases, J lost 7 bases, and 12 bases lay in between. The CDR3 nucleotides are TGTGCCAGCAGCCGGATAAAAGCGAATGAGCAGTTCTTC. Translation gives CASSRIKANEQFF.

This clonotype was counted many times. The chain couples TRBV29-1 to TRBJ1-2; D call uncertain. CDR3 length equals 12 residues. CDR1 is SQVTM, CDR2 ANQGSEA, per germline. The V end was cut by 7 bases, the J end by 6 bases, with 15 bases between. CDR3 sequence: CSASLLGNGYTF. In DNA form, the CDR3 reads TGCAGCGCCTCTCTTCTGGGCAATGGCTACACCTTC.

Remarks on this clonotype: This clone may be a read error of a much larger clone one base away. The conserved phenylalanine or tryptophan is not found at the CDR3 terminus, so this likely reflects a read error. The genes are TRBV4-2 and TRBJ2-1; no reliable D call. CDR1 is LGHNA, CDR2 YNFKEQ, per germline. The CDR3 has 14 amino acids. The germline V and J ends were trimmed by 1 base and 9 bases, with 13 bases remaining between them. CDR3 bases: TGTGCCAGCAGCCAAGTGGGTAGTCACAGTGAGCAGTTCATC. The encoded protein is CASSQVGSHSEQFI.

This clonotype showed up many times. The chain employs TRBV5-1 and TRBJ2-3; no clear D. The CDR3 totals 15 residues. V was clipped by 1 base and J by 1 base, with 10 bases between them. From germline, CDR1 is SGHRS and CDR2 YFSETQ. CDR3 in amino acids: CASSLSEPRTDTQYF. DNA for the CDR3: TGCGCCAGCAGCTTGTCCGAGCCTCGCACAGATACGCAGTATTTT.

The chain recombines TRBV29-1 with TRBJ2-5; tentative D call: TRBD2 (6 bases). The CDR3 is made up of 14 amino acids. Trimming removed 7 bases from V and 3 bases from J, with 18 bases in between. The germline V gene encodes CDR1 SQVTM and CDR2 ANQGSEA. The CDR3 DNA reads as TGCAGCGCCGAAGCATTTAGCGGTGAAGAGACCCAGTACTTC. Its translation: CSAEAFSGEETQYF.

This clonotype was recorded a few times. The chain has TRBV5-1 and TRBJ1-2, with D unresolved. The CDR3 spans 14 residues. V was trimmed by 1 base and J by 0 bases, leaving 7 bases between them. Germline V gives CDR1 SGHRS, CDR2 YFSETQ. The CDR3 region is CASSLPNANYGYTF. CDR3 nucleotides: TGCGCCAGCAGCTTGCCCAACGCTAACTATGGCTACACCTTC.

This chain connects TRBV7-9 to TRBJ2-6; D unclear. The germline gives CDR1 SEHNR, CDR2 FQNEAQ (reference sequence). This CDR3 is built from 16 residues. Trimming left V 1 base short and J 3 bases short, with 10 bases between. CDR3 nucleotides: TGTGCCAGCAGCTTAGATTTCAGCTTTGGGGCCAACGTCCTGACTTTC. This encodes CASSLDFSFGANVLTF.

This clonotype was recorded many times. The J gene is TRBJ2-1, the V gene TRBV11-2; D might be TRBD1 (5 bases). This CDR3 comprises 12 residues. The ends were cut back, 4 bases at V and 7 bases at J, with 8 bases in the middle. Germline V gives CDR1 SGHAT, CDR2 FQNNGV. The CDR3 DNA reads as TGTGCCAGCAGCTCCAGGGCAAATGAGCAGTTCTTC. Its translation is CASSSRANEQFF. Drawing the rest from reference TRBV11-2 and TRBJ2-1, the complete variable domain is EAGVAQSPRYKIIEKRQSVAFWCNPISGHATLYWYQQILGQGPKLLIQFQNNGVVDDSQLPKDRFSAERLKGVDSTLKIQPAKLEDSAVYLCASSSRANEQFFGPGTRLTVL.

This clonotype was counted at least ten times. The chain carries TRBV5-1 and TRBJ2-3, with 13 bases lining up with TRBD2. The CDR3 runs 16 residues. With 5 bases clipped from V and 2 bases from J, the junction kept 5 bases outside the gene matches. Germline CDR1 SGHRS, CDR2 YFSETQ. The CDR3 nucleotides are TGCGCCAGCAGACCCGGGACTAGCGGGGTCACAGATACGCAGTATTTT. Translation gives CASRPGTSGVTDTQYF.

V gene TRBV5-1 combines with J gene TRBJ2-6; D call uncertain. The CDR3 runs 17 residues. V was pared by 2 bases and J by 0 bases, with 12 bases between. The germline CDR1 and CDR2 sequences are SGHRS and YFSETQ. The CDR3 sequence is CASSFGSTISGANVLTF. In DNA, the CDR3 is TGCGCCAGCAGCTTTGGGTCGACCATCTCTGGGGCCAACGTCCTGACTTTC.

This clonotype was observed many times. The rearrangement joins TRBV28 to TRBJ2-2; no reliable D call. Germline V gene lookup returns CDR1 MDHEN and CDR2 SYDVKM. The CDR3 extends over 14 amino acids. V lost 2 bases, J lost 6 bases, and 10 bases lay in between. The CDR3 nucleotides are TGTGCCAGCAGTTTAGAGTCCCCAGCCGGGGAGCTGTTTTTT. Encoded protein: CASSLESPAGELFF.

This clonotype was observed at least ten times. The rearrangement joins TRBV20-1 to TRBJ2-1, with 9 bases identical to TRBD2. With 6 bases clipped from V and 0 bases from J, the junction kept 18 bases outside the gene matches. Germline CDR1 DFQATT, CDR2 SNEGSKA (reference sequence). The CDR3 spans 19 residues. CDR3 nucleotide sequence: TGCAGTGCCGACAGTGGGAGACTAGCGGTAGGGAGCTCCTACAATGAGCAGTTCTTC. Protein sequence: CSADSGRLAVGSSYNEQFF.

This clonotype was counted between two and nine times. This chain uses TRBV29-1 with TRBJ2-5; no reliable D call. Germline-derived CDR1 and CDR2 are SQVTM and ANQGSEA. This CDR3 has 14 residues. Trimming took off 5 bases at V and 1 base at J, with 14 bases between the two ends. The CDR3 protein is CSVTNRVLQETQYF. The CDR3 coding sequence is TGCAGCGTTACGAACCGGGTCCTCCAAGAGACCCAGTACTTC.

There are many counts of this clonotype. V gene TRBV12-3 or TRBV12-4 combines with J gene TRBJ1-2, with D perhaps matching TRBD1 (6 bases). The CDR3 is 16 amino acids. Trimming left V 5 bases short and J 1 base short, with 17 bases between. CDR3 amino acids: CASSLPDRRLNYGYTF. The CDR3 coding sequence is TGTGCCAGCAGTCTCCCCGACAGGCGGCTTAACTATGGCTACACCTTC.

Comment on this clonotype: A read error may be the cause here, since a much bigger clone is one base away. This rearrangement joins TRBV7-6 to TRBJ2-1; 7 nucleotides match TRBD2. Germline V gives CDR1 SGHVS, CDR2 FNYEAQ. Trimming at V came to 4 bases and at J to 10 bases, leaving 10 bases not matched to a gene. The CDR3 has 14 amino acids. CDR3 nucleotide sequence: TGTGCCAGCAGCTCCGAGACTAGCTCCCGGGAGCAGTTCTTC. Amino acid sequence: CASSSETSSREQFF.